This record concerns one TCR beta chain sequence. The data were taken from a study of blood T cell repertoires in COVID-19. For the study at large: Specimens from acute and convalescent COVID-19 originated in the United States, Italy and Spain. T cells, B-cell-depleted T cells, or PBMCs provided the cDNA or gDNA that served as material.

As handled by the study authors: Amplification of reference gene primers was used by the study to estimate nucleated cell counts. Only in-frame clones appear in the TCRdb table, and some are missing; sequencing was by immunoSEQ multiplex PCR. V and J calls and clone size come straight from that table; D and trimming were deduced from the DNA. The sample carries approximately 240,000 clones, 70% to 90% recorded once. The CDR3 is 15 amino acids. The V and J ends lost 1 base and 7 bases, in that order; junction bases with no gene match: 5. Germline values: CDR1 MGHRA, CDR2 YSYEKL. The source material was peripheral blood. This TCR was recovered from a woman in her twenties or thirties who had recovered from COVID-19. The gene calls are TRBV4-1 and TRBJ2-2; 8 bases fit TRBD2. This CDR3 is CASSQGLAGSGELFF. In nucleotides, the CDR3 is TGCGCCAGCAGCCAAGGGTTAGCGGGGAGCGGGGAGCTGTTTTTT.